The present TCR beta chain was sequenced within a study of metastatic and nonmetastatic thyroid tumors. Germline CDR1 SGHDT, CDR2 YYEEEE. The CDR3 totals 17 residues. V lost 1 base to trimming and J lost 0 bases, with 11 bases between them. TCRdb reanalyzed the PCR reads via MiXCR. Of fewer than 20,000 clones listed, less than 30% are singletons. Thyroid surgery was performed in patients who had received no treatment beforehand. This TCR came from a male donor with papillary thyroid cancer or a benign thyroid nodule (not recorded which). Some clones in this sample may be carry-over from other donors' samples. Sequenced material: tumor tissue. The genes are TRBV5-6 and TRBJ2-6; D perhaps matches TRBD2 (6 bases). This CDR3 reads CASSLRGKYSGANVLTF. In nucleotides, the CDR3 is TGTGCCAGCAGCTTGCGGGGGAAATACTCTGGGGCCAACGTCCTGACTTTC.